Shown below are 8 T cell receptor beta chains from a single sample sequenced in a study of shared clonotypes between healthy human individuals. TCRdb's copy holds only in-frame clones and misses some; the assay was immunoSEQ multiplex PCR. In the table there are about 1.1 million clones, approximately 80% of which are singletons. Sequencing was carried out using memory CD4+ T cells from PBMCs. As for subset: CD45RA-negative fraction. These receptors were taken from a man aged 18-30 years in good health. Some clones in this sample may be carry-over from other donors' samples.

The rearrangement joins TRBV2 to TRBJ1-5; tentative D call: TRBD1 (5 bases). Germline V gene lookup returns CDR1 SNHLY and CDR2 FYNNEI. This CDR3 is 13 amino acids long. V was clipped by 5 bases and J by 7 bases, with 12 bases between them. CDR3 DNA: TGTGCCAGCAGTCTCTGGGGCGCCCAGCCCCAGCATTTT. It specifies CASSLWGAQPQHF.

The chain uses TRBV7-3 and TRBJ2-1, with D perhaps matching TRBD1 (5 bases). This CDR3 is built from 13 residues. V was pared by 5 bases and J by 5 bases, with 10 bases between. Germline CDR1 reads SGHTA; CDR2 reads FQGTGA. The CDR3 region has the DNA TGTGCCAGCAGCCTGACAGCGAACAATGAGCAGTTCTTC. It encodes CASSLTANNEQFF.

CDR3 amino acids: CSVEGGEGNEQFF. The CDR3 nucleotides read TGCAGCGTCGAGGGGGGAGAGGGCAATGAGCAGTTCTTC. The V and J genes are TRBV29-1 and TRBJ2-1, with D perhaps assigned TRBD1 or TRBD2 (6 bases each). The CDR3 runs to 13 residues. The V end was cut by 6 bases, the J end by 6 bases, with 15 bases between. CDR1 and CDR2 from the germline V gene are SQVTM and ANQGSEA.

The chain joins TRBV2 to TRBJ2-7, with TRBD2 identical over 7 bases. After removal of 2 bases from V and 4 bases from J, the junction contained 11 bases not matched to a gene. Germline CDR1 reads SNHLY; CDR2 reads FYNNEI. There are 16 residues in the CDR3. The CDR3 coding sequence is TGTGCCAGCAGTGAACGGAGACTAGCTAACTCATACGAGCAGTACTTC. This sequence encodes CASSERRLANSYEQYF.

V gene TRBV4-1 combines with J gene TRBJ1-3; D ambiguous. V lost 2 bases, J lost 0 bases, and 11 bases lay in between. The CDR3 contains 16 residues. Germline-derived CDR1 and CDR2 are MGHRA and YSYEKL. The CDR3 loop is CASSQFGIYSGNTIYF. The CDR3, as DNA: TGCGCCAGCAGCCAATTTGGGATTTACTCTGGAAACACCATATATTTT.

This clone was detected a few times. Different DNA sequences within this sample yield the same CDR3. The chain carries TRBV5-1 and TRBJ2-3, with TRBD1 identical over 7 bases. CDR1 is SGHRS and CDR2 is YFSETQ in the germline V gene. V dropped 4 bases and J dropped 2; count of bases not matched to a gene: 4. The CDR3 covers 14 residues. CDR3: CASSLDRNTDTQYF. CDR3 coding DNA: TGCGCCAGCAGCCTGGACAGGAACACAGATACGCAGTATTTT.

The chain uses TRBV10-3 and TRBJ2-5, with TRBD2 as a possible D gene (6 bases). CDR1 and CDR2 (germline): ENHRY, SYGVKD. Trimming left V 4 bases short and J 4 bases short, with 16 bases between. This CDR3 comprises 15 residues. The CDR3 DNA sequence: TGTGCCATCAGTGGGAGGGGTGATATGGGAGAGACCCAGTACTTC. Amino acid sequence: CAISGRGDMGETQYF.

The chain employs TRBV4-1 and TRBJ1-5, with D perhaps matching TRBD1 (5 bases). The CDR3 runs to 16 residues. Germline V gene sequence: CDR1 MGHRA, CDR2 YSYEKL. V lost 0 bases to trimming and J lost 6 bases, with 15 bases between them. This CDR3 is CASSQEEQGWGQPQHF. The CDR3 DNA reads TGCGCCAGCAGCCAAGAGGAGCAGGGCTGGGGTCAGCCCCAGCATTTT.